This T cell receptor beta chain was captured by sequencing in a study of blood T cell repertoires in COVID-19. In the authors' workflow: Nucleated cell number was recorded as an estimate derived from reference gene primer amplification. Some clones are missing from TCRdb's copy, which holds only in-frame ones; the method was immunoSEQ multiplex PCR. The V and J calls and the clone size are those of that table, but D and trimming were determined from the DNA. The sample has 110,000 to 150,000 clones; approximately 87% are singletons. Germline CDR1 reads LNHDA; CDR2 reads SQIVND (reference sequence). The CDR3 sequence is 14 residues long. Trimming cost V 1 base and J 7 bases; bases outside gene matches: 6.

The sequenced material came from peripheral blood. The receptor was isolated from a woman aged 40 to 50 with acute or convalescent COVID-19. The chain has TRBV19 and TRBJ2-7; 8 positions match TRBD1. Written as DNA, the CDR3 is TGTGCCAGTAGTATAGGGGCAGGGGGCCGGGAGCAGTACTTC. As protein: CASSIGAGGREQYF.